This T cell receptor (beta chain) was profiled in a study of cytomegalovirus exposure and HLA in healthy donors. As for the study in general: Previous work identified around 120 million unique TCR beta sequences from about 179 million T cells. Study-level results: Some segments of the V type, notably TRBV6-2 and TRBV6-3, were excluded as indistinguishable. Investigators reported under 200 TCR beta chains as tied to cytomegalovirus. CMV antigen specificity was confirmed in vitro for a few CMV-associated chains.

For this clone: The antigen is undetermined.

The CDR3 is 14 residues long. The germline V gene has CDR1 SGHTA and CDR2 FQGNSA. V was shortened by 0 bases and J by 4 bases, with 7 bases between the two germline ends. Researchers ran the PCR with 60 Vbeta and 13 Jbeta primers. The data were produced by immunoSEQ multiplex PCR, yet TCRdb's version contains in-frame clones alone and is incomplete. Seen here are approximately 130,000 clones, 75% to 85% observed once, and the top ten hold about 7.5%. The receptor was isolated from a woman aged 45-65 years in good health and CMV-seropositive. The V call is TRBV7-2, the J call TRBJ2-1; D not resolved. Sequenced: PBMCs. CDR3 loop: CASSLAAAYNEQFF. The CDR3 nucleotides read TGTGCCAGCAGCTTAGCGGCAGCGTACAATGAGCAGTTCTTC.